Listed below are T cell receptor beta chains from one sample, sequenced in a study of shared clonotypes between healthy human individuals. Method: immunoSEQ multiplex PCR; TCRdb's copy keeps in-frame clones and lacks some. The data show some 1 million clones, about 77% seen once. The sequencing input was memory CD4+ T cells sorted from blood. These TCRs come from a man in his late teens or twenties in good health. The CDR3 runs from the conserved cysteine through the conserved F or W. The D gene is left open where the match is weak. Clone sizes are given selectively: once, few, many, or a class where the clone is expanded.

d_gene | j_gene | abundance | v_gene | CDR3aa | CDR3nt
- | TRBJ2-7 | - | TRBV10-1 | CASSDGVMGNHEQYF | TGCGCCAGCAGTGATGGGGTAATGGGTAATCACGAGCAGTACTTC
- | TRBJ2-5 | - | TRBV5-4 | CASSLQGRPPTETQYF | TGTGCCAGCAGCTTGCAGGGCCGCCCTCCAACAGAGACCCAGTACTTC
- | TRBJ1-1 | - | TRBV5-6 | CASSLKGAKKGTEAFF | TGTGCCAGCAGCTTGAAAGGGGCGAAGAAGGGCACTGAAGCTTTCTTT
- | TRBJ2-3 | - | TRBV5-1 | CASSLGDTQYF | TGCGCCAGCAGCTTGGGCGATACGCAGTATTTT
TRBD1 | TRBJ1-1 | - | TRBV5-1 | CASSLAQGEVGTEAFF | TGCGCCAGCAGCTTGGCCCAGGGGGAGGTCGGCACTGAAGCTTTCTTT
- | TRBJ1-2 | - | TRBV28 | CASSSPGPYGYTF | TGTGCCAGCAGTTCCCCAGGGCCCTATGGCTACACCTTC
- | TRBJ1-4 | - | TRBV6-5 | CASSPGGKHEKLFF | TGTGCCAGCAGTCCGGGAGGAAAGCATGAAAAACTGTTTTTT
- | TRBJ1-1 | - | TRBV20-1 | CSASQNEAFF | TGCAGTGCTAGCCAGAATGAAGCTTTCTTT
TRBD1 | TRBJ2-7 | - | TRBV7-8 | CASSLVTGGYEQYF | TGTGCCAGCAGCTTAGTGACAGGGGGCTACGAGCAGTACTTC
- | TRBJ2-7 | - | TRBV14 | CASSQSGPPYEQYF | TGTGCCAGCAGCCAATCAGGGCCCCCCTACGAGCAGTACTTC
- | TRBJ1-2 | - | TRBV30 | CAWGGAINYGYTF | TGTGCCTGGGGGGGAGCTATTAACTATGGCTACACCTTC
TRBD1 | TRBJ2-1 | - | TRBV29-1 | CSVGSQGSSYNEQFF | TGCAGCGTCGGATCACAGGGGAGCTCCTACAATGAGCAGTTCTTC
- | TRBJ2-5 | - | TRBV2 | CASSEAVGGLETQYF | TGTGCCAGCAGTGAAGCCGTTGGGGGCCTGGAGACCCAGTACTTC
TRBD2 | TRBJ2-3 | many | TRBV5-1 | CASSLEERGGTDTQYF | TGCGCCAGCAGCTTGGAGGAGCGGGGGGGCACAGATACGCAGTATTTT
- | TRBJ1-2 | many | TRBV6-5 | CASSYRGDGYTF | TGTGCCAGCAGTTACCGGGGGGATGGCTACACCTTC
TRBD1 | TRBJ2-3 | - | TRBV30 | CAWAPGGFAKDTQYF | TGTGCCTGGGCCCCAGGGGGATTTGCTAAAGATACGCAGTATTTT
- | TRBJ2-1 | - | TRBV18 | CASSQVSSEQFF | TGTGCCAGCTCACAGGTCTCTTCTGAGCAGTTCTTC
- | TRBJ2-7 | - | TRBV12-2 | CASRIDRGGDEQYF | TGTGCAAGTCGGATAGACAGGGGAGGCGACGAGCAGTACTTC
TRBD2 | TRBJ2-2 | - | TRBV4-1 | CASSRSSGGADTGELFF | TGCGCCAGCAGCCGGTCTAGCGGGGGGGCGGACACCGGGGAGCTGTTTTTT
- | TRBJ2-3 | - | TRBV11-3 | CASSPRGRRGDTQYF | TGTGCCAGCAGCCCCAGGGGTCGAAGGGGAGATACGCAGTATTTT
- | TRBJ1-5 | - | TRBV7-2 | CASSPGGARNQPQHF | TGTGCCAGCAGCCCCGGGGGAGCGCGCAATCAGCCCCAGCATTTT
- | TRBJ1-5 | few | TRBV2 | CASGELAGIGQPQHF | TGTGCCAGCGGGGAACTTGCCGGGATCGGTCAGCCCCAGCATTTT
- | TRBJ1-4 | - | TRBV4-1 | CASSQDRHSTNEKLFF | TGCGCCAGCAGCCAAGACCGACATTCAACTAATGAAAAACTGTTTTTT